The TCR beta chain under discussion was sequenced for a study of human T cells and chemical hapten exposure. Study-wide background: A 2 cm by 2 cm inner upper arm patch received 2% DPC for sensitization.

General study findings and limits: Expanded TCR counts at PT1 went up together with patch test score, a positive correlation.

Time point of the sample: pre-sensitization, week 0. Treatment meaning: therapeutic diphenylcyclopropenone sensitization with weekly scalp DPC. TCRdb analysed the RACE reads with MiXCR anew, one entry per CDR3 protein. The sample holds around 380,000 distinct CDR3 sequences, roughly 6% seen once. At least ten counts were recorded for this clonotype. The antigen is unknown. The CDR3 runs 17 residues. With 0 bases removed from V and 4 bases from J, the gap between germline ends came to 18 bases. Germline loops: CDR1 MNHNY, CDR2 SVGAGI (reference sequence). This TCR derives from a woman aged 18-29 years with alopecia areata. Some clones in this sample may be carry-over from other donors' samples. The chain links TRBV6-6 to TRBJ1-2, with D perhaps TRBD1 (6 bases). This specimen consisted of whole blood, obtained in connection with sensitization to the hapten diphenylcyclopropenone (DPC). The CDR3 protein is CASSYSGGGGRGYGYTF. Here the CDR3 DNA reads TGTGCCAGCAGTTACTCTGGAGGGGGAGGGCGCGGCTATGGCTACACCTTC.